This entry describes one T cell receptor (beta chain). Methods used by the authors: Estimates of nucleated cell counts were drawn from the amplification of reference gene primers. The protocol was immunoSEQ multiplex PCR, while the TCRdb copy is restricted to in-frame clones and leaves out a portion. The D gene and trimming were derived from the DNA, and the V and J assignments and clone size from that table. The repertoire consists of hundreds of thousands of clones, with around 85% occurring once and the leading ten covering approximately 4%. The data belong to a study of blood T cell repertoires in COVID-19. Study details: The study drew acute and convalescent COVID-19 samples from the United States, Italy and Spain. Sources were T cells, B-cell-depleted T cells, or PBMCs; the material itself was cDNA or gDNA.

The CDR3 consists of 12 residues. Trimming removed 10 bases from V and 6 bases from J; junction bases left unmatched: 7. Per the germline V gene, CDR1 is ENHRY and CDR2 is SYGVKD. The chain has TRBV10-3 and TRBJ2-3; TRBD1 matches 7 bases. This receptor was taken from a woman aged 40 to 50 with active or convalescent COVID-19. Sequenced input: peripheral blood. In DNA, the CDR3 is TGTGCCACCTCGAGGGGGCCCGATACGCAGTATTTT. It specifies CATSRGPDTQYF.